This T cell receptor (beta chain) was obtained from a study of blood T cells in healthy people across ages. This clonotype was detected a few times. Sample-barcoded 5' priming and a J-beta primer mix drove a second PCR of 7 to 11 cycles. TCRdb reanalysed the 5' RACE reads using MiXCR and keeps one entry per CDR3 protein. Altogether about a million distinct CDR3 sequences are present, roughly 47% being singletons, with the ten largest covering about 22%. Sequencing was done on a sample of blood. This receptor was obtained from a woman in her sixties or seventies in good health.

CDR3 in DNA: TGCAGTGCTAGAGGGTGGGACCCCCATGAAGGGCTCCACTACGAGCAGTACTTC. Its protein product is CSARGWDPHEGLHYEQYF. The rearrangement joins TRBV20-1 to TRBJ2-7, with D tentatively TRBD1 or TRBD2 (5 bases each). Trimming cost V 1 base and J 3 bases, with 25 bases left between them. Germline V gene lookup returns CDR1 DFQATT and CDR2 SNEGSKA (reference sequence). The CDR3 totals 18 residues.